This T cell receptor beta chain was recovered during a study of siplizumab effects on memory and regulatory T cells. Using immunoSEQ multiplex PCR, the repertoire was profiled, and TCRdb retains in-frame clones only, with some absent. This sample has over 100,000 clones, with roughly 92% found just once. The CDR3 is made up of 17 amino acids. Trimming removed 0 bases from V and 0 bases from J, with 14 bases in between. Germline V CDR1 and CDR2: SGHRS, YFSETQ. The sequenced material came from CD4+ T cells sorted from blood. The clonotype originates from a human donor in good health. J is TRBJ2-3 and V is TRBV5-1; perhaps TRBD2 as D (6 bases). This chain's CDR3 is CASSLGGGLTSTDTQYF. In nucleotides, the CDR3 is TGCGCCAGCAGCTTGGGGGGAGGACTAACGAGCACAGATACGCAGTATTTT. The variable domain in full, completed from reference TRBV5-1 and TRBJ2-3, reads KAGVTQTPRYLIKTRGQQVTLSCSPISGHRSVSWYQQTPGQGLQFLFEYFSETQRNKGNFPGRFSGRQFSNSRSEMNVSTLELGDSALYLCASSLGGGLTSTDTQYFGPGTRLTVL.